This is a list of T cell receptor beta chains from one sample in a study of CDR3 diversity in severe acne. TCRdb re-called the PCR reads with MiXCR, one entry per CDR3 protein. Of approximately 80,000 distinct CDR3 sequences detected, 51% appear once; the ten largest clones hold 14%. Sample: blood. The receptors come from a male donor in good health, without acne. Each CDR3 is given with its conserved first and last residue. The D gene is left open where the match is weak. Clone size is given for some rows only: seen once, a few or many times, or a class if the clone is expanded.

V,D,size,J,DNA,CDR3
TRBV27,-,many,TRBJ2-5,TGTGCCAGCAGTTTATTAGGCGTGGGAGAGACCCAGTACTTC,CASSLLGVGETQYF
TRBV18,TRBD2,many,TRBJ2-3,TGTGCCAGCTCACCCCAGCGGGGGGATGGCACAGATACGCAGTATTTT,CASSPQRGDGTDTQYF
TRBV19,-,-,TRBJ1-1,TGTGCCAGTAGCGGCAGGAGGAACACTGAAGCTTTCTTT,CASSGRRNTEAFF
TRBV28,TRBD1,-,TRBJ2-7,TGTGCCAGCAGCCCGAGGACAGGGAGCGAGCAGTACTTC,CASSPRTGSEQYF
TRBV7-8,-,-,TRBJ2-7,TGTGCCAGCAGCTTAGTGAGTACTAGCTGCGAGCAGTACTTC,CASSLVSTSCEQYF
TRBV7-4,-,many,TRBJ2-7,TGTGCCAGCAGCTCCAAGTCTGAGACAATCGTTTTCTACGAGCAGTACTTC,CASSSKSETIVFYEQYF
TRBV7-8,-,many,TRBJ1-1,TGTGCCAGCAGCTTAACTTGGGAGACAGGAGGTACTGAAGCTTTCTTT,CASSLTWETGGTEAFF
TRBV6-5,-,many,TRBJ2-2,TGTGCCAGCAGTTATTCCGGGAACACCGGGGAGCTGTTTTTT,CASSYSGNTGELFF
TRBV7-9,-,-,TRBJ2-5,TGTGCCAGCAGCCTCGGGGTCTCATCAACGCGGGAGACCCAGTACTTC,CASSLGVSSTRETQYF
TRBV2,TRBD2,-,TRBJ2-5,TGTGCCAGCAGCCCCTGGCTAGCGGTCGTTCCCCGAGAAGAGACCCAGTACTTC,CASSPWLAVVPREETQYF
TRBV9,-,few,TRBJ1-2,TGTGCCAGCAGCGGTCATGGCTACACCTTC,CASSGHGYTF
TRBV6-6,TRBD2,many,TRBJ2-7,TGTGCCAGCAGTTACGGTGGCGGGAGATCCTACGAGCAGTACTTC,CASSYGGGRSYEQYF
TRBV7-6,TRBD2,few,TRBJ2-7,TGTGCCAGCAGCTCACCGACTAGCGGGAGGAACGACTACGAGCAGTACTTC,CASSSPTSGRNDYEQYF
TRBV9,-,-,TRBJ2-2,TGTGCCAGCAGCGTAACCGGGACGAACACCGGGGAGCTGTTTTTT,CASSVTGTNTGELFF
TRBV20-1,-,few,TRBJ2-7,TGCAGCACCAGGGCGGTTTATTACGAGCAGTACTTC,CSTRAVYYEQYF
TRBV11-2,-,-,TRBJ1-3,TGTGCCAGCAGCTTTCGTTTGGGGCAGAGCTCTGGAAACACCATATATTTT,CASSFRLGQSSGNTIYF
TRBV12-3/TRBV12-4,-,many,TRBJ2-4,TGTGCCAGCAGTTTGCCAGGGCCAAACATTCAGTACTTC,CASSLPGPNIQYF
TRBV6-4,-,-,TRBJ1-4,TGTGCCAGCAGTCGGGACACCTACAATGAAAAACTGTTTTTT,CASSRDTYNEKLFF
TRBV29-1,TRBD2,-,TRBJ2-7,TGCAGCAGTGAACCCATACTAGCGGGAATGACTACGAGACAGTACTTC,CSSEPILAGMTTRQYF
TRBV7-6,TRBD2,-,TRBJ2-5,TGTGCCAGCAGCTCCAGTAGCGGGAGTGTAAGGGAGACCCAGTACTTC,CASSSSSGSVRETQYF
TRBV5-1,TRBD1,-,TRBJ1-2,TGCGCCAGCAGCTTGGCCGGACAGGGGGCGCCGGGTGGCTACACCTTC,CASSLAGQGAPGGYTF
TRBV5-1,TRBD2,-,TRBJ2-2,TGCGCCAGCAGCCCGACTGGCGGGGGGCTGTTTTTT,CASSPTGGGLFF
TRBV30,-,many,TRBJ1-6,TGTGCCTTGCGGGGAGGGTCGGCATTGATCGATTCACCCCTCCACTTT,CALRGGSALIDSPLHF
TRBV7-9,-,few,TRBJ1-1,TGTGCCAGCAGCGGGGGTCGGGTCACTGAAGCTTTCTTT,CASSGGRVTEAFF
TRBV25-1,TRBD1,-,TRBJ1-5,TGTGCCAGCAGTAGGACGGGACAGGGTAGTCAGCCCCAGCATTTT,CASSRTGQGSQPQHF
TRBV3-1,-,many,TRBJ2-7,TGTGCCAGCAGCCAAGGGGGACTCTCCTACGAGCAGTACTTC,CASSQGGLSYEQYF
TRBV20-1,-,-,TRBJ1-5,TGCAGTGCTAGGACGGACAATCAGCCCCAGCATTTT,CSARTDNQPQHF
TRBV20-1,-,many,TRBJ2-1,TGCAGTGCTAGAGTCGCTAGCAGCTACAATGAGCAGTTCTTC,CSARVASSYNEQFF
TRBV11-1,-,-,TRBJ2-7,TGTGCCAGCAGCTTAAGTCAACAGGGAATCCCCTACGAGCAGTACTTC,CASSLSQQGIPYEQYF
TRBV24-1,TRBD1,few,TRBJ2-5,TGTGCCACCAGTGAACCCCGGGGACAGGGGGCCCAAGAGACCCAGTACTTC,CATSEPRGQGAQETQYF
TRBV19,-,many,TRBJ1-6,TGTGCCAGTAGTATAATCGGCAGGGCTACTTCACCCCTCCACTTT,CASSIIGRATSPLHF
TRBV5-1,-,many,TRBJ1-1,TGCGCCAGCAGCTTGGCCGGGGGGCTTGAAGCTTTCTTT,CASSLAGGLEAFF
TRBV29-1,TRBD1,-,TRBJ2-5,TGCAGCGTTGCGGGACAGGAGGTCCAAGAGACCCAGTACTTC,CSVAGQEVQETQYF
TRBV19,-,many,TRBJ1-3,TGTGCCACCTTACAGGGATCTGGAAACACCATATATTTT,CATLQGSGNTIYF
TRBV9,-,-,TRBJ2-7,TGTGCCAGCAGCGTATGGGCAGGCTCGGAGCAGTACTTC,CASSVWAGSEQYF
TRBV29-1,TRBD1,few,TRBJ2-7,TGCAGCGTAGACGGACAGGGAGGAAGTTACGAGCAGTACTTC,CSVDGQGGSYEQYF
TRBV9,-,medium-sized,TRBJ2-3,TGTGCCAGCAGCGATGGAGCTACGCAGTATTTT,CASSDGATQYF
TRBV6-5,TRBD1,-,TRBJ2-5,TGTGCCAGCAGCTTACAGGGGAGACAAGAGACCCAGTACTTC,CASSLQGRQETQYF
TRBV24-1,TRBD1,medium-sized,TRBJ1-2,TGTGCCACCAGTGATCCGGCAGGACAGGGGGCACACAGGTACACCTTC,CATSDPAGQGAHRYTF
TRBV24-1,-,-,TRBJ1-5,TGTGCCACCAGCCGGTCGGGGGCTTGGCAGCCCCAGCATTTT,CATSRSGAWQPQHF
TRBV7-8,-,-,TRBJ2-4,TGTGCCAGCAGCGATCAGGGGGGGGATACAAACATTCAGTACTTC,CASSDQGGDTNIQYF
TRBV7-9,TRBD1,-,TRBJ1-4,TGTGCCAGCCGACTCGACAGGGTATGGAACAATGAAAAACTGTTTTTT,CASRLDRVWNNEKLFF
TRBV20-1,TRBD2,-,TRBJ2-7,TGCAGTGCTAGGGGGACTAGCGGAAAATTCTACGAGCAGTACTTC,CSARGTSGKFYEQYF
TRBV25-1,-,few,TRBJ2-5,TGTGCCAGCAGTGAATATGGCAGGGGCCAAGAGACCCAGTACTTC,CASSEYGRGQETQYF
TRBV6-5,-,-,TRBJ2-3,TGTGCCAGCAGTGGGGGAGCCTACGAGCAGTATTTT,CASSGGAYEQYF
TRBV29-1,TRBD1,many,TRBJ2-7,TGCAGCGTTGTTAAACGAGGGACAGGGAGCTACGAGCAGTACTTC,CSVVKRGTGSYEQYF
TRBV29-1,-,-,TRBJ2-7,TGCAGCGTCCGAGGCACTAGCAGTTACGAGCAGTACTTC,CSVRGTSSYEQYF
TRBV5-5,-,many,TRBJ1-4,TGTGCCAGCAGCTTGACACCAACTAATGAAAAACTGTTTTTT,CASSLTPTNEKLFF
TRBV2,-,-,TRBJ2-5,TGTGCCAGCAGTTTCGGGACTGGTCGAGAGACCCAGTACTTC,CASSFGTGRETQYF
TRBV27,TRBD2,-,TRBJ2-4,TGTGCCAGCAGTTTAGCGGGAGGGAAAAACATTCAGTACTTC,CASSLAGGKNIQYF
TRBV11-3,-,many,TRBJ2-2,TGTGCCAGCAGCTTAGGTTGGGCCGCGGACGGGGAGCTGTTTTTT,CASSLGWAADGELFF
TRBV6-1,-,-,TRBJ1-6,TGTGCCAGCAGATGGACGGATGATGGGTCACCCCTCCACTTT,CASRWTDDGSPLHF
TRBV30,TRBD2,many,TRBJ2-1,TGTGCCTGGAGTGTAACTGCGGGAGGGGGGAGCTCCTACAATGAGCAGTTCTTC,CAWSVTAGGGSSYNEQFF
TRBV5-6,TRBD1,-,TRBJ2-7,TGTGCCAGCAGCCCGGGACAGGGCTTGGCATACGAGCAGTACTTC,CASSPGQGLAYEQYF
TRBV9,TRBD1,-,TRBJ2-5,TGTGCCAGCAGCCCTACACCAGGGACAGGGGGCCAAGAGACCCAGTACTTC,CASSPTPGTGGQETQYF
TRBV19,TRBD2,-,TRBJ2-5,TGTGCCAGCAGCTTAGCGGGGCTAGAAAAGACCCAGTACTTC,CASSLAGLEKTQYF
TRBV2,-,few,TRBJ1-4,TGTGCCAGCCGCAGGGTGAATGAAAAACTGTTTTTT,CASRRVNEKLFF
TRBV5-1,TRBD1,-,TRBJ2-7,TGTGCCAGCAGCCGGCGGGACAGGGAGCTGCCCTACGAGCAGTACTTC,CASSRRDRELPYEQYF
TRBV25-1,-,many,TRBJ2-5,TGTGCCAGCAGTGAATCAGGGGAGACCCAGTACTTC,CASSESGETQYF